Detailed here is one T cell receptor (beta chain). Its antigen is currently not known. Base qualities are missing; no much larger clone stands one base away. The record originates from a study of blood T cell repertoires in COVID-19 (dated by TCRdb to about 2020). Describing the broader study: Collaborator samples came from the United States, Italy and Spain and covered acute and convalescent phases of COVID-19. The prospective study material was composed of cDNA or gDNA derived from T cells, B-cell-depleted T cells, or PBMCs. Deeply sampled blood TCRbeta repertoires from subjects exposed to, actively infected with, or recovered from COVID-19 were included in the dataset. A freely available public database, intended as a resource for researchers studying the immune response to SARS-CoV-2, is where the repertoires were released. The samples were drawn from two sources: the first 160 participants of the ongoing ImmuneRACE study, and about 1,300 subjects contributed by 6 global collaborators. A de-identified subject ID, COVID-19 status, age in years and sex were almost always included in the sample metadata. Where available, HLA class I and class II types were taken from metadata supplied by the sample provider and were not determined by assay-based typing.

The immunoSEQ Assay, a bias-controlled multiplex PCR, was used to amplify TCRbeta CDR3 regions from genomic DNA. From the authors' description of their analysis: The number of nucleated cells in each sample was estimated by amplification of reference gene primers within the assay. To quantify the absolute abundance of each unique TCRbeta CDR3 rearrangement, sequence reads were collapsed and filtered. For each sample, productive Simpson clonality was calculated as the square root of Simpson's diversity index across productive rearrangements. The table was pulled from immuneACCESS by TCRdb, which kept in-frame rearrangements only. Such tables lose some clones; where checked, under half of the loss comes from unresolved V genes, and the rest has no known cause. V, J and clone size derive from that table, while D and trimming were established from the DNA sequence. This sample gives approximately 69,000 clones in total; roughly 79% of them show up just once. The top ten hold 20% of the sample.

General conclusions and limits of the study: The amount of clinical and demographic metadata varied by source and participant and was provided uncurated.

The collaborating institutions used their own protocols to collect whole blood in K2EDTA tubes. For TCRbeta analysis, collaborators shipped samples as frozen whole blood, isolated PBMCs, or DNA extracted from either of those sample types. The sequenced sample consisted of peripheral blood. The receptor comes from a woman in her sixties or seventies with acute or convalescent COVID-19.

The nucleotide sequence is TGTGCCAGCAATGAGCGACAGGGAGGAGGTACGCAGTATTTT. This is translated as CASNERQGGGTQYF. The chain couples TRBV28 to TRBJ2-3; TRBD1 is a possible D gene, resting on 7 matching bases. The CDR3 goes from the cysteine to the phenylalanine over 14 residues. CDR3 DNA only is kept here, 42 bases in frame from base 1. The V and J ends are trimmed by 7 bases and 8 bases, leaving 19 bases between them. For CDR1 and CDR2, the germline V gene lists MDHEN and SYDVKM.